This record looks at one T cell receptor (beta chain) sequence and its context. The V end was cut by 3 bases, the J end by 2 bases, with 9 bases between. The CDR3 covers 14 residues. CDR1 and CDR2 from the germline V gene are LNHDA and SQIVND (reference sequence). The data belong to a study of blood T cell repertoires in COVID-19. Per the authors' pipeline: Researchers report that nucleated cell counts were estimated from reference gene primer amplification. Method: immunoSEQ multiplex PCR; TCRdb's copy keeps in-frame clones and lacks some. Clone size and the V and J calls come from that table; the DNA yielded D and trimming. The sample shows 30,000 to 40,000 clones, roughly 88% of them seen only once.

Material: peripheral blood. V is TRBV19 and J is TRBJ2-3; D not resolved. This clonotype originated in a human donor in a cohort sampled during active COVID-19. CDR3 region: CASSIRRTTDTQYF. CDR3 in DNA: TGTGCCAGTAGTATTCGGAGAACCACAGATACGCAGTATTTT.